These T cell receptor beta chains were read from a single sample in a study of cytomegalovirus exposure and HLA in healthy donors. Libraries were prepared by immunoSEQ multiplex PCR; TCRdb keeps only in-frame clonotypes and omits some of them. The table lists approximately 110,000 clones, roughly 93% of them singletons, with approximately 1.3% in the top ten. The sample comprised PBMCs. The receptors were gathered from a woman younger than 35 in good health and CMV-seronegative. The CDR3 runs from the conserved cysteine through the conserved F or W. The D gene is left open where the match is weak. Size is omitted from some rows. Given values are once, few, many or a class for expanded clones.

d_gene: NA; j_gene: TRBJ2-3; abundance: once; v_gene: TRBV7-9; CDR3aa: CASSSNHMRTSTDTQYF; CDR3nt: TGTGCCAGCAGCTCCAATCACATGCGGACTAGCACAGATACGCAGTATTTT
d_gene: NA; j_gene: TRBJ2-7; abundance: NA; v_gene: TRBV28; CDR3aa: CASSPSNRDEQYF; CDR3nt: TGTGCCAGCAGTCCCTCAAACCGGGACGAGCAGTACTTC
d_gene: NA; j_gene: TRBJ1-2; abundance: NA; v_gene: TRBV5-1; CDR3aa: CASSLETSTF; CDR3nt: TGCGCCAGCAGCTTGGAGACTTCTACCTTC
d_gene: NA; j_gene: TRBJ2-6; abundance: NA; v_gene: TRBV5-1; CDR3aa: CASIPMGGSGANVLTF; CDR3nt: TGCGCCAGTATACCCATGGGGGGCTCTGGGGCCAACGTCCTGACTTTC
d_gene: NA; j_gene: TRBJ2-7; abundance: NA; v_gene: TRBV7-9; CDR3aa: CASSLAVSGYEQYF; CDR3nt: TGTGCCAGCAGCTTAGCGGTAAGCGGCTACGAGCAGTACTTC
d_gene: NA; j_gene: TRBJ1-3; abundance: NA; v_gene: TRBV28; CDR3aa: CASSSPGGPAISGNTIYF; CDR3nt: TGTGCCAGCAGTTCTCCAGGAGGGCCTGCCATCTCTGGAAACACCATATATTTT
d_gene: TRBD1; j_gene: TRBJ2-1; abundance: NA; v_gene: TRBV15; CDR3aa: CATSREGQGNEQFF; CDR3nt: TGTGCCACCAGCAGAGAGGGACAGGGGAATGAGCAGTTCTTC
d_gene: TRBD1; j_gene: TRBJ1-6; abundance: NA; v_gene: TRBV10-2; CDR3aa: CASSGTDNSPLHF; CDR3nt: TGCGCCAGCAGCGGGACAGATAATTCACCCCTCCACTTT
d_gene: TRBD1; j_gene: TRBJ2-1; abundance: NA; v_gene: TRBV6-4; CDR3aa: CASSDSGTGNEQFF; CDR3nt: TGTGCCAGCAGTGACTCAGGGACAGGGAATGAGCAGTTCTTC
d_gene: NA; j_gene: TRBJ2-3; abundance: NA; v_gene: TRBV19; CDR3aa: CASCMGATDTQYF; CDR3nt: TGTGCCAGTTGCATGGGCGCTACAGATACGCAGTATTTT
d_gene: NA; j_gene: TRBJ2-3; abundance: NA; v_gene: TRBV2; CDR3aa: CASRINTDTQYF; CDR3nt: TGTGCCAGCAGAATAAACACAGATACGCAGTATTTT
d_gene: NA; j_gene: TRBJ2-7; abundance: NA; v_gene: TRBV6-1; CDR3aa: CASSEIGGTYEQYF; CDR3nt: TGTGCCAGCAGTGAAATCGGCGGGACCTACGAGCAGTACTTC
d_gene: NA; j_gene: TRBJ2-5; abundance: NA; v_gene: TRBV29-1; CDR3aa: CSVEPFGGETQYF; CDR3nt: TGCAGCGTTGAGCCTTTCGGGGGAGAGACCCAGTACTTC
d_gene: NA; j_gene: TRBJ2-2; abundance: NA; v_gene: TRBV9; CDR3aa: CASSVSGGAGGELFF; CDR3nt: TGTGCCAGCAGCGTTTCGGGGGGCGCCGGCGGGGAGCTGTTTTTT
d_gene: NA; j_gene: TRBJ2-7; abundance: NA; v_gene: TRBV6-5; CDR3aa: CASSYTALGLYEQYF; CDR3nt: TGTGCCAGCAGTTACACCGCCCTGGGCCTCTACGAGCAGTACTTC
d_gene: TRBD1; j_gene: TRBJ2-7; abundance: NA; v_gene: TRBV5-4; CDR3aa: CASSVGTAVYEQYF; CDR3nt: TGTGCCAGCAGCGTGGGGACAGCAGTCTACGAGCAGTACTTC
d_gene: NA; j_gene: TRBJ2-2; abundance: NA; v_gene: TRBV5-1; CDR3aa: CASSLGVTGPTGELFF; CDR3nt: TGCGCCAGCAGCTTGGGGGTGACAGGACCCACCGGGGAGCTGTTTTTT
d_gene: TRBD1; j_gene: TRBJ1-3; abundance: NA; v_gene: TRBV5-4; CDR3aa: CASSQGGQGVTGNTIYF; CDR3nt: TGTGCCAGCAGCCAAGGGGGACAGGGGGTAACGGGAAACACCATATATTTT
d_gene: NA; j_gene: TRBJ2-7; abundance: NA; v_gene: TRBV6-1; CDR3aa: CASGRQGSYEQYF; CDR3nt: TGTGCCAGCGGTAGGCAGGGGAGCTACGAGCAGTACTTC
d_gene: NA; j_gene: TRBJ2-7; abundance: NA; v_gene: TRBV15; CDR3aa: CATKNNSYEQYF; CDR3nt: TGTGCCACCAAGAACAACTCCTACGAGCAGTACTTC
d_gene: NA; j_gene: TRBJ2-3; abundance: NA; v_gene: TRBV30; CDR3aa: CAWSPGADTQYF; CDR3nt: TGTGCCTGGAGCCCGGGGGCAGATACGCAGTATTTT
d_gene: NA; j_gene: TRBJ1-1; abundance: NA; v_gene: TRBV29-1; CDR3aa: CSASGQTNTEAFF; CDR3nt: TGCAGCGCATCGGGACAAACCAACACTGAAGCTTTCTTT
d_gene: NA; j_gene: TRBJ1-4; abundance: once; v_gene: TRBV28; CDR3aa: CASSFRDKVVF; CDR3nt: TGTGCCAGCAGCTTCCGGGACAAGGTGGTTTTT
d_gene: TRBD1; j_gene: TRBJ2-3; abundance: NA; v_gene: TRBV10-2; CDR3aa: CATSGTGGADTQYF; CDR3nt: TGCGCCACCTCCGGGACAGGGGGCGCTGATACGCAGTATTTT
d_gene: NA; j_gene: TRBJ2-7; abundance: NA; v_gene: TRBV5-1; CDR3aa: CASRLEASSYEQYF; CDR3nt: TGCGCCAGCCGCCTGGAAGCGAGCTCCTACGAGCAGTACTTC
d_gene: TRBD1; j_gene: TRBJ2-5; abundance: NA; v_gene: TRBV6-5; CDR3aa: CASSQTGGVETQYF; CDR3nt: TGTGCCAGCAGCCAGACAGGGGGCGTCGAGACCCAGTACTTC
d_gene: NA; j_gene: TRBJ1-5; abundance: NA; v_gene: TRBV19; CDR3aa: CASRRQVTHQPQHF; CDR3nt: TGTGCCAGTAGGCGACAGGTGACGCATCAGCCCCAGCATTTT
d_gene: NA; j_gene: TRBJ2-6; abundance: NA; v_gene: TRBV19; CDR3aa: CASSGANSGANVLTF; CDR3nt: TGTGCCAGTAGTGGAGCAAACTCTGGGGCCAACGTCCTGACTTTC
d_gene: NA; j_gene: TRBJ1-4; abundance: NA; v_gene: TRBV5-1; CDR3aa: CASRRTAPNEKLFF; CDR3nt: TGCGCCAGCAGAAGGACAGCGCCTAATGAAAAACTGTTTTTT
d_gene: NA; j_gene: TRBJ2-7; abundance: once; v_gene: TRBV25-1; CDR3aa: CASEATRPSYEQYF; CDR3nt: TGTGCCAGCGAAGCGACTCGCCCCTCCTACGAGCAGTACTTC
d_gene: NA; j_gene: TRBJ1-2; abundance: NA; v_gene: TRBV19; CDR3aa: CASQGYGYTF; CDR3nt: TGTGCCAGCCAGGGTTATGGCTACACCTTC
d_gene: NA; j_gene: TRBJ1-2; abundance: once; v_gene: TRBV19; CDR3aa: CATRPAGYEYGYTF; CDR3nt: TGTGCCACGAGACCCGCAGGGTATGAATATGGCTACACCTTC
d_gene: NA; j_gene: TRBJ2-5; abundance: NA; v_gene: TRBV11-1; CDR3aa: CASSLITDQETQYF; CDR3nt: TGTGCCAGCAGCTTAATAACAGACCAAGAGACCCAGTACTTC
d_gene: NA; j_gene: TRBJ1-2; abundance: NA; v_gene: TRBV28; CDR3aa: CASSFPLEGLDGYTF; CDR3nt: TGTGCCAGCAGTTTTCCCTTGGAGGGTTTGGATGGCTACACCTTC
d_gene: NA; j_gene: TRBJ2-7; abundance: NA; v_gene: TRBV6-5; CDR3aa: CASSYRQGTYEQYF; CDR3nt: TGTGCCAGCAGTTACCGGCAGGGGACCTACGAGCAGTACTTC
d_gene: NA; j_gene: TRBJ2-2; abundance: NA; v_gene: TRBV7-6; CDR3aa: CASSLGGGRVIGELFF; CDR3nt: TGTGCCAGCAGCTTAGGTGGCGGCAGGGTAATCGGGGAGCTGTTTTTT
d_gene: TRBD1; j_gene: TRBJ2-7; abundance: once; v_gene: TRBV5-6; CDR3aa: CASSFFFVRGQGNSEQYF; CDR3nt: TGTGCCAGCAGCTTTTTCTTCGTCCGAGGACAGGGGAACTCCGAGCAGTACTTC
d_gene: TRBD2; j_gene: TRBJ2-2; abundance: NA; v_gene: TRBV2; CDR3aa: CASSPSGMAGELFF; CDR3nt: TGTGCCAGCTCCCCTAGCGGGATGGCCGGGGAGCTGTTTTTT
d_gene: TRBD1; j_gene: TRBJ2-7; abundance: NA; v_gene: TRBV28; CDR3aa: CASSPTGQGNYEQYF; CDR3nt: TGTGCCAGCAGTCCTACGGGACAGGGGAACTACGAGCAGTACTTC
d_gene: NA; j_gene: TRBJ2-7; abundance: NA; v_gene: TRBV30; CDR3aa: CAWSIMSEQYF; CDR3nt: TGTGCCTGGAGTATTATGTCCGAGCAGTACTTC
d_gene: NA; j_gene: TRBJ2-7; abundance: NA; v_gene: TRBV2; CDR3aa: CASSEGLGSYEQYF; CDR3nt: TGTGCCAGCAGTGAAGGACTCGGCTCCTACGAGCAGTACTTC
d_gene: TRBD1; j_gene: TRBJ1-5; abundance: NA; v_gene: TRBV10-3; CDR3aa: CAISTTGGNQPQHF; CDR3nt: TGTGCCATCAGTACAACAGGGGGCAATCAGCCCCAGCATTTT
d_gene: TRBD1; j_gene: TRBJ2-7; abundance: NA; v_gene: TRBV5-1; CDR3aa: CASSTGQGSGEQYF; CDR3nt: TGCGCCAGCAGCACGGGACAGGGTTCGGGAGAGCAGTACTTC
d_gene: NA; j_gene: TRBJ1-3; abundance: NA; v_gene: TRBV30; CDR3aa: CAWSFRRSSGNTIYF; CDR3nt: TGTGCCTGGAGCTTCAGGCGCTCCTCTGGAAACACCATATATTTT
d_gene: NA; j_gene: TRBJ2-2; abundance: NA; v_gene: TRBV19; CDR3aa: CASSIQGRTGELFF; CDR3nt: TGTGCCAGTAGTATACAGGGGCGCACCGGGGAGCTGTTTTTT
d_gene: TRBD1; j_gene: TRBJ2-2; abundance: NA; v_gene: TRBV2; CDR3aa: CASSSDRGLSGELFF; CDR3nt: TGTGCCAGCAGTTCGGACAGGGGGCTGTCCGGGGAGCTGTTTTTT
d_gene: NA; j_gene: TRBJ2-5; abundance: once; v_gene: TRBV4-1; CDR3aa: CASSGGPLRETQYF; CDR3nt: TGCGCCAGCAGCGGAGGGCCCCTCCGGGAGACCCAGTACTTC
d_gene: TRBD2; j_gene: TRBJ2-7; abundance: NA; v_gene: TRBV7-2; CDR3aa: CASSLFLAGPSYEQYF; CDR3nt: TGTGCCAGCAGCTTATTCCTAGCGGGCCCATCTTACGAGCAGTACTTC
d_gene: NA; j_gene: TRBJ1-4; abundance: NA; v_gene: TRBV28; CDR3aa: CASSLQAVEKLFF; CDR3nt: TGTGCCAGCAGTTTACAGGCAGTTGAAAAACTGTTTTTT
d_gene: NA; j_gene: TRBJ1-4; abundance: NA; v_gene: TRBV5-8; CDR3aa: CASSLGAGRATNEKLFF; CDR3nt: TGTGCCAGCAGCTTGGGCGCGGGGAGAGCAACTAATGAAAAACTGTTTTTT
d_gene: NA; j_gene: TRBJ2-7; abundance: NA; v_gene: TRBV6-5; CDR3aa: CASRHRVNSGEQYF; CDR3nt: TGTGCCAGCAGGCACAGGGTGAACTCTGGGGAGCAGTACTTC
d_gene: NA; j_gene: TRBJ2-1; abundance: NA; v_gene: TRBV7-3; CDR3aa: CASSLMGGGQREQFF; CDR3nt: TGTGCCAGCAGCTTAATGGGGGGGGGACAACGTGAGCAGTTCTTC
d_gene: TRBD1; j_gene: TRBJ1-3; abundance: NA; v_gene: TRBV5-1; CDR3aa: CASSLGSGGGNTIYF; CDR3nt: TGCGCCAGCAGCTTGGGCTCAGGGGGCGGAAACACCATATATTTT